This T cell receptor (beta chain) was recorded in a study of beta chain features in type 1 diabetes. Study-wide results and caveats: Whatever favoring of shorter templates PCR might show would apply equally to patients and controls. Insertion counts at VDJ junctions were lower in type 1 diabetes patients, who also showed more deletions there.

CDR1 and CDR2 (germline): SNHLY, FYNNEI. The CDR3 contains 14 residues. V was clipped by 5 bases and J by 5 bases, with 15 bases between them. Central memory, naive, regulatory and stem cell-like memory CD4+ cells were sorted by CD45RO/CCR7/CD25/CD127/CD95/CD27. Worth noting for this clone: Its antigen is currently unknown.

The whole isolated RNA underwent reverse transcription, so sequencing captured expressed TCRB transcripts. Generated by immunoSEQ multiplex PCR, the TCRdb table keeps only in-frame clones and is missing some. The sample lists 430,000 or so clones, over 10% occurring once. Sequences were obtained from naive CD4+ T cells from blood. The source is a woman aged 18-30 years in good health. The chain employs TRBV2 and TRBJ1-2, with D maybe TRBD1 (5 bases). CDR3 protein: CASSMYQGEYGYTF. In DNA, the CDR3 is TGTGCCAGCAGTATGTATCAGGGTGAATATGGCTACACCTTC. The variable domain in full, with the rest retrieved from reference TRBV2 and TRBJ1-2, is EPEVTQTPSHQVTQMGQEVILRCVPISNHLYFYWYRQILGQKVEFLVSFYNNEISEKSEIFDDQFSVERPDGSNFTLKIRSTKLEDSAMYFCASSMYQGEYGYTFGSGTRLTVV.